Given below is one TCR beta chain in context. This clonotype was found many times. Its antigen specificity is not known. No much larger clone exists at a distance of one base, and base qualities are not known. Library generation was performed with 5' RACE. Sequencing relied on an Illumina HiSeq 2000. Template switching introduced a universal primer binding site; the final cDNA contained a unique molecular identifier, enabling accurate counting of TCR cDNA molecules. Specific primers in the conserved constant-segment region were used to synthesize first-strand cDNA for the TCR alpha and beta chains. Each cDNA library was double barcoded, with a SMART-Mk sample barcode plus Illumina barcodes, to control for contamination. TruSeq adapter sequences and Illumina sample barcodes were added in two successive PCR steps. Sequencing of the TCR alpha and beta cDNA libraries was done on the Illumina HiSeq platform using custom primers. The published analysis was carried out like this. MiGEC processed the raw reads to extract unique molecular identifiers, while MiXCR was used to determine the CDR3 positions. Recombination models were inferred per individual with the repgenHMM and IGoR tools using an EM algorithm. Shared clonotype analysis was performed with the tcR package in R, normalizing sharing by the product of cloneset sizes. Out-of-frame nonproductive sequences were analyzed to study raw recombination free of thymic and clonal selection effects. TCRdb trimmed the raw reads at Q25, called clones with MiXCR and kept productive beta chains. Each CDR3 protein gets just one entry, which takes the most common genes and DNA from the rows behind it. TCRdb assigned the V and J calls; the authors' analysis was not used. The sample table contains about 340,000 distinct CDR3 sequences; only one count was recorded for about 12% of them. The top ten hold 6% to 9% of the sample.

The data are from a study of identical twins (TCRdb year 2016). At the level of the whole study: To test whether fetal clonotypes persist, this study deep-sequenced TCR alpha and beta repertoires from monozygotic twins, from unrelated adults of various ages, and from cord blood. To rule out contamination, the twin experiments were replicated at different times with different library preparation protocols.

Study-wide findings and limitations: A weaker excess of twin sharing was found in beta out-of-frame sequences because the signal-to-noise ratio was lowered by fewer shared sequences. Because the same donors could not be followed over many years, the conclusions depended on cross-sectional statistical analysis. Compared with coincidental sharing between unrelated individuals, out-of-frame TCR alpha sequences shared between twins had an excess of sequences with low generation probability. Recombination models systematically underestimated out-of-frame TCR alpha sharing in monozygotic twins but agreed with sharing between unrelated individuals. Abundant cord blood beta clonotypes carried fewer insertions; young adult naive repertoires showed a weaker similar trend, while memory repertoires showed none. Zero-insertion analyses could be partly confounded by invariant T cells such as MAIT and iNKT, though diverse VJ usage argued against such confounding for most clonotypes.

Deletion took 7 bases off V and 4 bases off J, with a span of 10 bases between the germline ends. The CDR3, cysteine through phenylalanine, is 13 amino acids long. CDR3 DNA only is kept here, 39 bases in frame from base 1. The CDR1 and CDR2 encoded by the germline V gene (reference sequence) are MNHEY and SMNVEV. Every donor was a healthy Caucasian. The twin cohort comprised three pairs of female monozygotic twins, all aged roughly 18 to 29 years. CD4+ and CD8+ T cell populations were isolated with positive isolation kits from Invitrogen. These data were likewise used in another study, on yellow fever vaccine responses in identical twins. The second study reports: The T cell response to vaccination in identical twins was reported by the authors to appear partly convergent and partly personalized. The study precisely tracked vaccine-responding T cell clones in identical twins.

The sequence was obtained from a woman between 18 and 29 years old in good health. The specimen was CD8+ T cells sorted from blood. The sequence joins TRBV27 to TRBJ2-2; no D gene is confidently identified. The DNA sequence is given as TGTGCCAGCATGTCGGCCCTCACCGGGGAGCTGTTTTTT. The resulting protein is CASMSALTGELFF.